The 29 T cell receptor beta chains below come from one sample, sequenced in a study of T cells after yellow fever vaccination. TCRdb passed the 5' RACE reads through MiXCR, listing each CDR3 protein once. The data show around 310,000 distinct CDR3 sequences, with 3.5% to 4.5% seen just once and roughly a fifth held by the top ten. The sample here was PBMCs, taken 15 days after the yellow fever booster vaccination. These receptors came from a young man who received the YFV17D yellow fever vaccine.

At least ten counts were recorded for this clonotype. The V and J genes are TRBV18 and TRBJ2-3, with TRBD1 as a possible D gene (6 bases). V dropped 2 bases and J dropped 1 base, with 10 bases sitting between them. Germline-derived CDR1 and CDR2 are KGHSH and LQKENI. The CDR3 runs 15 residues. CDR3 sequence (DNA): TGTGCCAGCTCACCAGGACAGCCCCGCACAGATACGCAGTATTTT. Translating it yields CASSPGQPRTDTQYF.

In its sample, this clonotype was seen many times. The V and J genes are TRBV29-1 and TRBJ2-1; D call uncertain. Trimming stripped 4 bases from V and 6 bases from J, with 10 bases between. The germline CDR1 and CDR2 sequences are SQVTM and ANQGSEA. This CDR3 has 12 amino acids. In nucleotides, the CDR3 is TGCAGCGTTGGTTTTATGGGCAATGAGCAGTTCTTC. Translated, it gives CSVGFMGNEQFF.

This clonotype showed up just a few times. The chain recombines TRBV5-1 with TRBJ1-2; TRBD1 matches at 9 bases. After removal of 4 bases from V and 1 base from J, the junction contained 5 bases not matched to a gene. Germline CDR1 and CDR2: SGHRS and YFSETQ. This CDR3 contains 15 residues. The CDR3 here is CASSPGTGSNYGYTF. The CDR3 bases are TGCGCCAGCAGCCCCGGGACAGGGAGTAACTATGGCTACACCTTC.

The sample holds many counts of this clonotype. V gene TRBV6-5 combines with J gene TRBJ2-4; no reliable D call. The length of the CDR3 is 14 residues. Germline V CDR1 and CDR2: MNHEY, SVGAGI. V was trimmed by 2 bases and J by 6 bases, leaving 11 bases between them. The CDR3 bases are TGTGCCAGCAGTTACGGATACGAGATAAACATTCAGTACTTC. Encoded protein: CASSYGYEINIQYF.

The CDR3 reads CASSPGGLGTEAFF. The DNA of the CDR3 is TGTGCCAGCAGCCCGGGAGGTCTAGGCACTGAAGCTTTCTTT. The chain is built from TRBV12-3 or TRBV12-4 and TRBJ1-1; no definite D call. V lost 6 bases to trimming and J lost 4 bases, with 15 bases between them. This CDR3 is 14 amino acids long.

This clonotype appeared many times. V usage is TRBV5-1 and J usage is TRBJ2-2; D may be TRBD1 (6 bases). CDR1 and CDR2 (germline): SGHRS, YFSETQ. V was trimmed by 0 bases and J by 9 bases, leaving 18 bases between them. The CDR3 length is 16 residues. The CDR3: CASSLGTPQGAWELFF. The DNA of the CDR3 is TGCGCCAGCAGCTTGGGGACTCCACAGGGTGCATGGGAGCTGTTTTTT.

The CDR3, as DNA: TGTGCCAGCAGGCTCGGGGGGGGAGCTGAAGCTTTCTTT. This gives the protein CASRLGGGAEAFF. V usage is TRBV6-5 and J usage is TRBJ1-1; D may be TRBD1 (5 bases). V was pared by 6 bases and J by 6 bases, with 14 bases between. The CDR3 is made up of 13 amino acids. Germline CDR1 reads MNHEY; CDR2 reads SVGAGI.

This clonotype came up many times. This rearrangement joins TRBV24-1 to TRBJ2-1, with D maybe TRBD1 (6 bases). This CDR3 is built from 15 residues. V was cut by 4 bases and J by 3 bases, with 12 bases left in between. Germline V gene lookup returns CDR1 KGHDR and CDR2 SFDVKD. Here the CDR3 DNA reads TGTGCCACCAGTGAAACCACAGGGTTCTACAATGAGCAGTTCTTC. This encodes CATSETTGFYNEQFF.

This clonotype was seen repeatedly, ten times or more. The rearrangement uses TRBV7-6 and TRBJ2-6; D is unclear. Deletions cut 3 bases from V and 0 bases from J, with 6 bases between. The CDR3 covers 15 residues. Germline V gene sequence: CDR1 SGHVS, CDR2 FNYEAQ. The CDR3 here is CASSLSISGANVLTF. The CDR3 DNA reads TGTGCCAGCAGCTTGAGTATCTCTGGGGCCAACGTCCTGACTTTC. The full variable domain, its missing parts supplied by reference TRBV7-6 and TRBJ2-6, is GAGVSQSPRYKVTKRGQDVALRCDPISGHVSLYWYRQALGQGPEFLTYFNYEAQQDKSGLPNDRFSAERPEGSISTLTIQRTEQRDSAMYRCASSLSISGANVLTFGAGSRLTVL.

There are a few counts of this clonotype. This chain's CDR3 is CASSYVGGKTEAFF. CDR3 in DNA: TGTGCCAGCAGTTACGTGGGGGGAAAGACTGAAGCTTTCTTT. The V call is TRBV6-5, the J call TRBJ1-1, with D perhaps TRBD1 (5 bases). The germline gives CDR1 MNHEY, CDR2 SVGAGI. V lost 2 bases and J lost 5, with 12 bases in between. The CDR3 runs 14 residues.

This chain connects TRBV28 to TRBJ1-5, with D hard to call. The germline V gene encodes CDR1 MDHEN and CDR2 SYDVKM. The V end lost 2 bases, the J end lost 2 bases, and 13 bases lay between the germline ends. The CDR3 has 16 amino acids. The CDR3 region is CASSLDSGVGNQPQHF. DNA of the CDR3: TGTGCCAGCAGTTTAGATTCCGGGGTAGGCAATCAGCCCCAGCATTTT.

This clonotype was observed many times. The chain is built from TRBV5-1 and TRBJ2-5; D may correspond to TRBD1 or TRBD2 (6 bases each). Trimming took off 5 bases at V and 5 bases at J, with 16 bases between the two ends. The CDR3 sequence is 14 residues long. Germline V gene lookup returns CDR1 SGHRS and CDR2 YFSETQ. The DNA for the CDR3 is TGCGCCAGCAGATTTAATAGGGGGGAGGAGACCCAGTACTTC. Translating gives CASRFNRGEETQYF.

This rearrangement joins TRBV2 to TRBJ2-1; 7 positions match TRBD2. The CDR3 runs to 17 residues. Germline CDR1 is SNHLY and CDR2 is FYNNEI. The ends lost 0 bases at V and 6 bases at J; junction bases unmatched: 11. As DNA, the CDR3 is TGTGCCAGCAGTGAAGCGCTTCGGGGGGACGAGGTCAATGAGCAGTTCTTC. It yields the protein CASSEALRGDEVNEQFF. The full variable domain, completed using reference TRBV2 and TRBJ2-1, is EPEVTQTPSHQVTQMGQEVILRCVPISNHLYFYWYRQILGQKVEFLVSFYNNEISEKSEIFDDQFSVERPDGSNFTLKIRSTKLEDSAMYFCASSEALRGDEVNEQFFGPGTRLTVL.

This clonotype was seen repeatedly, ten times or more. V is TRBV5-1 and J is TRBJ2-1; D call uncertain. Germline assignment: CDR1 SGHRS and CDR2 YFSETQ. The CDR3 length is 15 residues. Trimming removed 0 bases from V and 6 bases from J, with 13 bases in between. The CDR3 protein is CASSLDGFGVNEQFF. CDR3 coding DNA: TGCGCCAGCAGCTTGGACGGGTTTGGGGTCAATGAGCAGTTCTTC.

This clonotype was observed many times. The rearrangement joins TRBV6-5 to TRBJ1-2, with 12 bases lining up with TRBD1. V trimming: 0 bases; J trimming: 8 bases; junction bases outside the gene matches: 7. The CDR3 has 16 amino acids. Germline CDR1 MNHEY, CDR2 SVGAGI. The CDR3: CASSYSPGQGARGYTF. CDR3 nucleotides: TGTGCCAGCAGTTACTCGCCGGGACAGGGGGCGCGAGGCTACACCTTC.

The V gene is TRBV29-1, the J gene TRBJ2-5; D perhaps matches TRBD2 (7 bases). The CDR3 extends over 13 amino acids. Germline loops: CDR1 SQVTM, CDR2 ANQGSEA. V was clipped by 8 bases and J by 3 bases, with 16 bases between them. CDR3 sequence (DNA): TGCAGCTTCGAGGGGGGGGAGGAAGAGACCCAGTACTTC. Translating it yields CSFEGGEEETQYF.

The sample holds one count of this clonotype. CDR3 bases: TGTGCCAGCTCATTACGATCCGTGAACACTGAAGCTTTCTTT. It yields the protein CASSLRSVNTEAFF. V and J are TRBV18 and TRBJ1-1; D is ambiguous. CDR1 and CDR2 from the germline V gene are KGHSH and LQKENI. The CDR3 sequence is 14 residues long. Trimming took 5 bases from V and 0 from J, leaving 10 bases between them. Based on the CDR3 plus reference TRBV18 and TRBJ1-1, the full variable domain is NAGVMQNPRHLVRRRGQEARLRCSPMKGHSHVYWYRQLPEEGLKFMVYLQKENIIDESGMPKERFSAEFPKEGPSILRIQQVVRGDSAAYFCASSLRSVNTEAFFGQGTRLTVV.

The V and J genes are TRBV12-3 or TRBV12-4 and TRBJ2-5; a weak D match, TRBD2 (6 bases). The V gene lost 5 bases and the J gene lost 3 bases, with 16 bases spanning the gap. The CDR3 runs 15 residues. The CDR3 coding sequence is TGTGCCAGCAGTAATCCCGGGACTCAGAAAGAGACCCAGTACTTC. This translates into CASSNPGTQKETQYF.

This sequence joins TRBV4-1 and TRBJ2-7, with TRBD1 matching 8 bases. The CDR3 covers 14 residues. The ends lost 5 bases at V and 2 bases at J; junction bases unmatched: 5. Per germline, CDR1 MGHRA and CDR2 YSYEKL. The CDR3: CASSTAGGPYEQYF. Here the CDR3 DNA reads TGCGCCAGCAGCACGGCAGGGGGCCCCTACGAGCAGTACTTC.

This clonotype has only a few counts. CDR3 coding DNA: TGTGCCAGCAGCCCTTCTTTGGGGGAAAACTATGGCTACACCTTC. It encodes CASSPSLGENYGYTF. This rearrangement joins TRBV7-9 to TRBJ1-2; D is possibly TRBD1 (5 bases). This CDR3 spans 15 amino acids. Trimming shortened V by 5 bases and J by 2 bases, and 15 bases separated the two germline ends. Germline V gene lookup returns CDR1 SEHNR and CDR2 FQNEAQ (reference sequence).

The chain links TRBV5-1 to TRBJ1-2; the D is unclear. Germline V gene sequence: CDR1 SGHRS, CDR2 YFSETQ. Trimming took off 0 bases at V and 10 bases at J, with 13 bases between the two ends. The CDR3 runs to 13 residues. The CDR3 region is CASSLAGPVDYTF. The CDR3 DNA sequence: TGCGCCAGCAGCTTGGCCGGTCCGGTAGACTACACCTTC.

The rearrangement links TRBV6-5 to TRBJ1-1; TRBD1 matches at 8 bases. The length of the CDR3 is 14 residues. Germline V gives CDR1 MNHEY, CDR2 SVGAGI. V gave up 7 bases and J gave up 1 base; unmatched junction bases: 5. The CDR3 loop is CASIDRGTNTEAFF. The CDR3 DNA follows: TGTGCCAGCATCGACAGGGGTACGAACACTGAAGCTTTCTTT.

This rearrangement joins TRBV11-2 to TRBJ1-3; D perhaps matches TRBD1 (5 bases). Per germline, CDR1 SGHAT and CDR2 FQNNGV. The length of the CDR3 is 14 residues. The V gene lost 2 bases and the J gene lost 2 bases, with 7 bases spanning the gap. CDR3 nucleotides: TGTGCCAGCAGCTTAACAGGAGCTGGAAACACCATATATTTT. Amino acids: CASSLTGAGNTIYF.

Many counts were recorded for this clonotype. The CDR3 loop is CASSLAGGYNSPLHF. CDR3 coding DNA: TGTGCCAGCAGCTTAGCAGGGGGGTATAATTCACCCCTCCACTTT. The rearrangement links TRBV7-2 to TRBJ1-6, with D possibly matching TRBD1 (6 bases). Germline V gene lookup returns CDR1 SGHTA and CDR2 FQGNSA. The CDR3 is made up of 15 amino acids. Trimming stripped 0 bases from V and 4 bases from J, with 7 bases between.

This clonotype was seen many times. The rearrangement joins TRBV5-1 to TRBJ2-7, with TRBD1 matching over 7 bases. The CDR3 sequence is 13 residues long. Germline V gene data show CDR1 as SGHRS and CDR2 as YFSETQ. Trimming removed 4 bases from V and 2 bases from J; junction bases left unmatched: 3. This CDR3 reads CASSGTVTYEQYF. The CDR3 coding sequence is TGCGCCAGCAGCGGGACAGTGACCTACGAGCAGTACTTC.

This clonotype was seen only a few times. V usage is TRBV24-1 and J usage is TRBJ1-5; D is perhaps TRBD1 (5 bases). Trimming took off 4 bases at V and 2 bases at J, with 23 bases between the two ends. The CDR3 is made up of 19 amino acids. CDR1 and CDR2 (germline): KGHDR, SFDVKD. CDR3 nucleotides: TGTGCCACCAGTGACCCCCCGGGTGGGGCCGAGGGAGGCAATCAGCCCCAGCATTTT. Translating gives CATSDPPGGAEGGNQPQHF.

Ten or more counts support this clonotype. The chain links TRBV5-1 to TRBJ2-7; TRBD2 is a possible D gene (6 bases). The length of the CDR3 is 14 residues. V was clipped by 4 bases and J by 10 bases, with 21 bases between them. Germline V lookup: CDR1 SGHRS, CDR2 YFSETQ. The CDR3 is CASSETPGTLYQYF. DNA of the CDR3: TGCGCCAGCAGCGAGACCCCTGGGACTCTCTATCAGTACTTC. Based on the CDR3 plus reference TRBV5-1 and TRBJ2-7, the full variable domain is KAGVTQTPRYLIKTRGQQVTLSCSPISGHRSVSWYQQTPGQGLQFLFEYFSETQRNKGNFPGRFSGRQFSNSRSEMNVSTLELGDSALYLCASSETPGTLYQYFGPGTRLTVT.

This clonotype was counted many times. The V and J genes are TRBV7-9 and TRBJ1-1; a possible D gene is TRBD1 (6 bases). The germline V and J ends were trimmed by 8 bases and 11 bases, with 21 bases remaining between them. Germline V gene data show CDR1 as SEHNR and CDR2 as FQNEAQ (reference sequence). The CDR3 runs 13 residues. This CDR3 reads CASEGGKEGYAFF. For the CDR3, the DNA is TGTGCCAGCGAGGGGGGAAAGGAGGGTTACGCTTTCTTT.

This chain links TRBV28 with TRBJ1-2, with D possibly TRBD1 on 5 matching bases. This CDR3 has 16 amino acids. The V gene's germline CDR1 is MDHEN and CDR2 SYDVKM. Trimming pared 9 bases from V and 2 bases from J, leaving 22 bases between. The CDR3 protein is CARSGGIEGSNYGYTF. CDR3 DNA: TGTGCCAGAAGTGGGGGGATTGAGGGATCGAACTATGGCTACACCTTC.